Presented here are 23 T cell receptor beta chains from one specimen sequenced in a study of PD-1 blockade in classical Hodgkin lymphoma. Time point defined: cycle 4 day 1 (C4D1), after more than 5 weeks of nivolumab. Each of the patients experienced relapse following autologous stem cell transplantation, and their brentuximab vedotin exposure differed. Magnetic negative selection of thawed PBMCs was the method by which CD4+ T cells were purified. TCRdb's table, derived via immunoSEQ multiplex PCR, lists solely in-frame clones and lacks some. The top ten clones hold around 0.3% of a sample with 34,000 or so clones, roughly 92% of them seen once. The material was CD4+ T cells from blood, obtained before the fourth cycle of nivolumab. These receptors came from a human donor with classical Hodgkin lymphoma.

This chain uses TRBV29-1 with TRBJ1-3; D remains ambiguous. The germline gives CDR1 SQVTM, CDR2 ANQGSEA. V dropped 8 bases and J dropped 2 bases, with 13 bases sitting between them. The CDR3 has 13 amino acids. CDR3 in amino acids: CSITVLAGNTIYF. CDR3 sequence (DNA): TGCAGCATCACAGTCTTGGCTGGAAACACCATATATTTT.

The genes are TRBV25-1 and TRBJ2-3, with D hard to call. CDR3 length equals 11 residues. V lost 6 bases to trimming and J lost 4 bases, with 5 bases between them. The germline CDR1 and CDR2 sequences are MGHDK and SYGVNS. CDR3 residues: CASRRSDTQYF. DNA of the CDR3: TGTGCCAGCAGGAGGTCAGATACGCAGTATTTT.

The rearrangement links TRBV19 to TRBJ2-1; D may correspond to TRBD1 or TRBD2 (5 bases each). Trimming shortened V by 3 bases and J by 0 bases, and 15 bases separated the two germline ends. Germline-derived CDR1 and CDR2 are LNHDA and SQIVND (reference sequence). This CDR3 has 17 residues. The CDR3, as DNA: TGTGCCAGTAGTATTGGGGGAAGAGGGAGCTCCTACAATGAGCAGTTCTTC. Amino acids: CASSIGGRGSSYNEQFF.

The chain couples TRBV7-9 to TRBJ2-1; D perhaps matches TRBD2 (6 bases). CDR3 size: 17 residues. Germline-derived CDR1 and CDR2 are SEHNR and FQNEAQ (reference sequence). V dropped 5 bases and J dropped 0 bases, with 17 bases sitting between them. This CDR3 reads CASSVIRPGSSYNEQFF. CDR3 sequence (DNA): TGTGCCAGCAGCGTTATACGCCCCGGGAGCTCCTACAATGAGCAGTTCTTC.

The chain joins TRBV28 to TRBJ2-6; tentative D call: TRBD1 (7 bases). Germline CDR1 is MDHEN and CDR2 is SYDVKM. The CDR3 is made up of 17 amino acids. V was pared by 4 bases and J by 2 bases, with 15 bases between. CDR3 nucleotide sequence: TGTGCCAGCAGTTGGTGGAGGGGGCAGGCTGGGGCCAACGTCCTGACTTTC. Its protein is CASSWWRGQAGANVLTF.

The V call is TRBV7-3, the J call TRBJ2-5; 12 positions agree with TRBD2. Germline V gene sequence: CDR1 SGHTA, CDR2 FQGTGA. The CDR3 consists of 17 residues. V lost 4 bases, J lost 5 bases, and 11 bases stayed unmatched. CDR3 loop: CASSSRPGLAGMETQYF. The CDR3 DNA sequence: TGTGCCAGCAGCTCGCGGCCCGGACTAGCGGGAATGGAGACCCAGTACTTC.

The chain recombines TRBV5-1 with TRBJ2-3; weak D call: TRBD2 (6 bases). Germline CDR1 SGHRS, CDR2 YFSETQ. The germline V and J ends were trimmed by 0 bases and 0 bases, with 11 bases remaining between them. The CDR3 runs 16 residues. CDR3 amino acids: CASSLDSGLSTDTQYF. As DNA, the CDR3 is TGCGCCAGCAGCTTGGACAGCGGGTTAAGCACAGATACGCAGTATTTT.

The genes are TRBV6-5 and TRBJ2-7; D tentatively fits TRBD1 or TRBD2 (7 bases each). The germline gives CDR1 MNHEY, CDR2 SVGAGI. The CDR3 runs 15 residues. V shed 2 bases and J shed 2 bases, with 13 bases lying between them. CDR3 region: CASSYAGDRPYEQYF. CDR3 nucleotides: TGTGCCAGCAGTTACGCGGGGGACAGACCCTACGAGCAGTACTTC.

The chain couples TRBV5-1 to TRBJ1-3, with a weak D call TRBD1 (6 bases). V lost 2 bases to trimming and J lost 4 bases, with 10 bases between them. Germline CDR1 SGHRS, CDR2 YFSETQ. This CDR3 contains 14 residues. The CDR3 DNA is TGCGCCAGCAGCTTTACAGGGTTCGGAAACACCATATATTTT. This sequence encodes CASSFTGFGNTIYF.

This clone was seen a single time. The rearrangement uses TRBV14 and TRBJ2-4, with 7 bases that match TRBD1. Germline V lookup: CDR1 SGHDN, CDR2 FVKESK. The CDR3 sequence is 17 residues long. V was pared by 4 bases and J by 0 bases, with 9 bases of the junction left unmatched. CDR3 amino acids: CASSPRDSSLAKNIQYF. In DNA, the CDR3 is TGTGCCAGCAGCCCCAGGGACAGTTCACTAGCCAAAAACATTCAGTACTTC.

V is TRBV6-1 and J is TRBJ1-4; D gene uncertain. The germline V gene has CDR1 MNHNS and CDR2 SASEGT. The CDR3 is 14 residues long. Trimming stripped 1 base from V and 8 bases from J, with 11 bases between. In DNA, the CDR3 is TGTGCCAGCAGTGAAGACAGTATCAGCGAAAAACTGTTTTTT. Amino acid sequence: CASSEDSISEKLFF.

The chain joins TRBV30 to TRBJ2-1; 10 nucleotides align to TRBD1. Trimming at V came to 5 bases and at J to 14 bases, leaving 12 bases not matched to a gene. The CDR3 runs 13 residues. Germline-derived CDR1 and CDR2 are GTSNPN and SVGIG (reference sequence). The CDR3 loop is CAWGQGGDNGEFF. In nucleotides, the CDR3 is TGTGCCTGGGGACAGGGGGGGGACAATGGGGAGTTCTTC. Full variable domain (remainder filled in from reference TRBV30 and TRBJ2-1): SQTIHQWPATLVQPVGSPLSLECTVEGTSNPNLYWYRQAAGRGLQLLFYSVGIGQISSEVPQNLSASRPQDRQFILSSKKLLLSDSGFYLCAWGQGGDNGEFFGPGTRLTVL.

In this sample, this clone turned up once. The V and J genes are TRBV28 and TRBJ1-5; D perhaps matches TRBD1 (5 bases). This CDR3 has 16 residues. Per the germline V gene, CDR1 is MDHEN and CDR2 is SYDVKM. V was cut by 5 bases and J by 7 bases, with 21 bases left in between. DNA of the CDR3: TGTGCCAGCAGTCCCCGGGACTACCAACGTCGGCAGCCCCAGCATTTT. This gives the protein CASSPRDYQRRQPQHF.

V usage is TRBV29-1 and J usage is TRBJ1-2, with 8 nucleotides matching TRBD1. The V gene's germline CDR1 is SQVTM and CDR2 ANQGSEA. J gave up 8 bases and V 4 bases, and 9 bases lay outside the gene matches. CDR3 length: 13 amino acids. CDR3 DNA: TGCAGCGTTGTTGTTACAGGGGGAGGAGGCTACACCTTC. It codes for CSVVVTGGGGYTF.

This clone was seen more than once but under ten times. V is TRBV5-1 and J is TRBJ1-2; a weak D match, TRBD1 (6 bases). The CDR3 contains 16 residues. The V gene's germline CDR1 is SGHRS and CDR2 YFSETQ. The germline V and J ends were trimmed by 7 bases and 2 bases, with 21 bases remaining between them. In DNA form, the CDR3 reads TGCGCCAGCGGAGATTTCACAGGGACAAAAAACTATGGCTACACCTTC. Amino acid sequence: CASGDFTGTKNYGYTF.

V is TRBV5-1 and J is TRBJ2-7; 11 positions match TRBD1. This CDR3 is 15 amino acids long. The V gene's germline CDR1 is SGHRS and CDR2 YFSETQ. J gave up 5 bases and V 4 bases, and 8 bases lay outside the gene matches. CDR3 amino acids: CASSPPGQGVHEQYF. Here the CDR3 DNA reads TGCGCCAGCAGCCCGCCGGGACAGGGGGTCCACGAGCAGTACTTC.

The chain carries TRBV28 and TRBJ1-4; 7 bases match TRBD1. The junction had 10 bases not matched to a gene; V was cut back by 7 bases and J by 5 bases. Germline CDR1 is MDHEN and CDR2 is SYDVKM. The CDR3 has 15 residues. DNA of the CDR3: TGTGCCAGCACGAGACCGGGACAGCAGAATGAAAAACTGTTTTTT. Protein product: CASTRPGQQNEKLFF.

This chain uses TRBV5-1 with TRBJ2-2; 10 bases are a match to TRBD2. J gave up 3 bases and V 1 base, and 3 bases lay outside the gene matches. This CDR3 is built from 16 residues. Germline-derived CDR1 and CDR2 are SGHRS and YFSETQ. CDR3: CASSLSSGRDTGELFF. CDR3 coding DNA: TGCGCCAGCAGCTTGAGCAGCGGGAGGGACACCGGGGAGCTGTTTTTT.

The chain employs TRBV4-1 and TRBJ2-6; 8 bases match TRBD1. The ends lost 10 bases at V and 0 bases at J; junction bases unmatched: 8. The CDR3 sequence is 16 residues long. In germline, CDR1 is MGHRA, CDR2 YSYEKL. In nucleotides, the CDR3 is TGCGCCACCGCGGACAGGGCTAACTCTGGGGCCAACGTCCTGACTTTC. Encoded protein: CATADRANSGANVLTF.

This chain links TRBV6-9 with TRBJ1-2, with D perhaps matching TRBD1 (6 bases). CDR1 is MNHGY and CDR2 is SVAAGI in the germline V gene. This CDR3 has 8 residues. V lost 11 bases and J 12 bases, leaving 10 bases between the germline ends. CDR3: CAGRDNTF. CDR3 coding DNA: TGTGCCGGACGGGACAACACCTTC.

This clone is a singleton in its sample. The chain is built from TRBV7-9 and TRBJ2-7; the match to TRBD1 covers 9 bases. Germline assignment: CDR1 SEHNR and CDR2 FQNEAQ (reference sequence). Germline trimming cut 5 bases from V and 3 bases from J; bases unmatched to any gene: 2. This CDR3 spans 13 amino acids. CDR3 DNA: TGTGCCAGCAGCCGGACAGGGGACTACGAGCAGTACTTC. Translation: CASSRTGDYEQYF.

V gene TRBV11-2 combines with J gene TRBJ1-4; D uncertain. The germline CDR1 and CDR2 sequences are SGHAT and FQNNGV. V gave up 4 bases and J gave up 3 bases, with 12 bases separating them. The CDR3 length is 15 residues. The CDR3: CASSSPVGPNEKLFF. CDR3 nucleotides: TGTGCCAGCAGCTCCCCGGTTGGGCCTAATGAAAAACTGTTTTTT.

The sample holds one count of this clone. The genes are TRBV6-1 and TRBJ1-4; D call uncertain. The CDR3 is 11 residues long. Germline values: CDR1 MNHNS, CDR2 SASEGT. With 5 bases removed from V and 11 bases from J, the gap between germline ends came to 9 bases. Here the CDR3 DNA reads TGTGCCAGCAGTAACCTCCCGAAACTGTTTTTT. Its translation is CASSNLPKLFF.